This T cell receptor (beta chain) was recorded in a study of blood T cell repertoires in COVID-19 (dated by TCRdb to 2018 to 2020). As for the study more broadly: The collaborator samples originated in the United States, Italy and Spain and spanned the acute and convalescent phases of COVID-19. The sample metadata nearly always contained a de-identified subject ID, COVID-19 status, age in years and sex. Samples came from the ongoing ImmuneRACE study (first 160 participants) plus 1,254 subjects from 6 global collaborators. A freely available public database, intended as a resource for researchers studying the immune response to SARS-CoV-2, is where the repertoires were released. The material from the prospective study consisted of cDNA or gDNA derived from T cells, B-cell-depleted T cells, or PBMCs. Where HLA class I and class II types were available, the types were taken from metadata supplied by the sample provider, not from assay-based typing. Subjects who had been exposed to COVID-19, were actively infected with it, or had recovered from it provided the deeply sampled blood TCRbeta repertoires that made up the dataset.

Broad study findings and their caveats: Clinical and demographic metadata were provided uncurated, with the amount varying by source and participant.

The CDR3, cysteine through phenylalanine, is 16 amino acids long. The sequence is cut down to CDR3 DNA, 48 bases in frame from base 1. Clipping removes 2 bases from V and 0 bases from J, with 3 as the unmatched junction base count. CDR1 SGHTA and CDR2 FQGTGA were looked up in the germline V gene. Notes on this clone: Its antigen is still unknown. The sample holds no much larger clone one base away, and base qualities are not on file.

TCRbeta CDR3 regions were amplified from genomic DNA by means of the immunoSEQ Assay, a bias-controlled multiplex PCR. As for how the authors treated the data: The number of nucleated cells in each sample was estimated from the amplification of reference gene primers within the assay. To quantify the absolute abundance of each unique TCRbeta CDR3 rearrangement, sequence reads were collapsed and filtered. Productive Simpson clonality was computed per sample as the square root of Simpson's diversity index over productive rearrangements. The source is immuneACCESS, and TCRdb retained only in-frame sequences with V and J called. Part of the clones is not carried over; for the studies checked, unresolved V genes explain less than half of this, and the remainder is unexplained. From that table come the V and J calls and clone size; the DNA was used to work out D and trimming. This sample lists roughly 700,000 clones; about 90% were detected once. The ten largest clones represent approximately 0.25% of the sample.

Each collaborating institution followed its own protocols to collect whole blood in K2EDTA tubes. For TCRbeta analysis, collaborators shipped samples as frozen whole blood, isolated PBMCs, or DNA extracted from either of those sample types. This TCR was recovered from a woman aged 18-29 years with acute or convalescent COVID-19. This chain joins TRBV7-3 to TRBJ2-3, with 9 middle bases fitting TRBD1. Sequenced sample: peripheral blood. CDR3 loop: CASSLGDRVSTDTQYF. The nucleotide sequence is given as TGTGCCAGCAGCTTAGGGGACAGGGTGAGCACAGATACGCAGTATTTT. The full variable domain, completed from the reference TRBV7-3 and TRBJ2-3 proteins outside the CDR3, reads GAGVSQTPSNKVTEKGKYVELRCDPISGHTALYWYRQSLGQGPEFLIYFQGTGAADDSGLPNDRFFAVRPEGSVSTLKIQRTERGDSAVYLCASSLGDRVSTDTQYFGPGTRLTVL.